The rows below give T cell receptor beta chains drawn from one sample of a study of beta chain features in type 1 diabetes. Data came from immunoSEQ multiplex PCR; TCRdb stores just in-frame clones and leaves some out. The sample contains some 330,000 clones, more than 9.5% of which appear only once. Input material: naive CD4+ T cells from blood. Receptors were obtained from a woman aged 25 to 39 in good health. The CDR3 runs from the conserved cysteine through the conserved F or W. D genes are given only for firm matches. Clone sizes are given selectively: once, few, many, or a class where the clone is expanded.

v_call	clone_size	cdr3_length	d_call	j_call	cdr3_nt	cdr3_aa
TRBV4-3	.	14	.	TRBJ1-2	TGCGCCAGCAGCCGCGGGACGGCTGGCTATGGCTACACCTTC	CASSRGTAGYGYTF
TRBV7-2	few	13	TRBD2	TRBJ2-1	TGTGCCAGCAGCCCCGGGACTAGCTATGAGCAGTTCTTC	CASSPGTSYEQFF
TRBV4-1	few	15	.	TRBJ2-1	TGCGCCAGCAGTAGGTTAGCGGATACCTACAATGAGCAGTTCTTC	CASSRLADTYNEQFF
TRBV7-3	.	18	TRBD2	TRBJ2-3	TGTGCCAGCAGCTCCCCTAGGGGGCTAGCGGGAGTCACAGATACGCAGTATTTT	CASSSPRGLAGVTDTQYF
TRBV30	few	14	TRBD1	TRBJ2-2	TGTGCCACAACGACAGGGGTGAACACCGGGGAGCTGTTTTTT	CATTTGVNTGELFF
TRBV9	.	13	.	TRBJ2-7	TGTGCCAGCAGCGTAGGATGGCTCGCCGAGCAGTACTTC	CASSVGWLAEQYF
TRBV10-3	.	18	TRBD1	TRBJ1-1	TGTGCCATCAGTGAAACGTCGTGGACAGGGGGCGTTGGGACTGAAGCTTTCTTT	CAISETSWTGGVGTEAFF
TRBV2	few	14	TRBD2	TRBJ2-3	TGTGCCAGCAGACGAGCGGGAGCGACAGATACGCAGTATTTT	CASRRAGATDTQYF
TRBV11-2	few	14	TRBD1	TRBJ1-1	TGTGCCAGCAGCTTAGTAGCAGGGGGCTCTGAAGCTTTCTTT	CASSLVAGGSEAFF
TRBV5-1	.	15	.	TRBJ2-2	TGCGCCAGCAGCTTGGGGAACAGGGCCACCGGGGAGCTGTTTTTT	CASSLGNRATGELFF
TRBV29-1	.	12	TRBD2	TRBJ2-7	TGCAGCGTAAGCGGGACTAGCTACGAGCAGTACTTC	CSVSGTSYEQYF
TRBV15	.	16	TRBD2	TRBJ2-3	TGTGCCACCAGCAGAGATGTAAGCGGGAGCTCAGATACGCAGTATTTT	CATSRDVSGSSDTQYF
TRBV5-4	.	15	TRBD1	TRBJ2-1	TGTGCCAGCAGCTTGGACAGGGGGGCCTACAATGAGCAGTTCTTC	CASSLDRGAYNEQFF
TRBV27	.	14	TRBD1	TRBJ2-7	TGTGCCAGCAGTGTACAGGGGGCGACCTACGAGCAGTACTTC	CASSVQGATYEQYF
TRBV19	.	17	TRBD1	TRBJ2-6	TGTGCCAGTAGTGTGACAGGGGATCATTCTGGGGCCAACGTCCTGACTTTC	CASSVTGDHSGANVLTF
TRBV28	few	14	TRBD2	TRBJ2-7	TGTGCCAGCATCATGGGGCTAGCGGGCCACGAGCAGTACTTC	CASIMGLAGHEQYF
TRBV28	few	15	TRBD1	TRBJ2-7	TGTGCCAGCAGAGGGACAGGGAAGGCGTCCTACGAGCAGTACTTC	CASRGTGKASYEQYF
TRBV30	.	14	TRBD1	TRBJ2-1	TGTGCCTGGCGCCGGGACAGGGGGATCAATGAGCAGTTCTTC	CAWRRDRGINEQFF
TRBV20-1	few	11	TRBD1	TRBJ1-2	TGCAGTGCCCGGACAGGGAATGGCTACACCTTC	CSARTGNGYTF
TRBV5-4	.	16	.	TRBJ2-5	TGTGCCAGCAGCTTGGCCGGGGGAGCCCTACTCCGGACCCAGTACTTC	CASSLAGGALLRTQYF
TRBV18	few	12	.	TRBJ2-5	TGTGCCAGCTCACCTAACCAAGAGACCCAGTACTTC	CASSPNQETQYF
TRBV29-1	many	13	TRBD1	TRBJ2-5	TGCAGCGTTGGACAGGGGACCCAAGAGACCCAGTACTTC	CSVGQGTQETQYF
TRBV7-9	few	16	TRBD2	TRBJ2-1	TGTGCCTCTTCCGGGGGGACTAGCGGGAGCTTCGATGAGCAGTTCTTC	CASSGGTSGSFDEQFF
TRBV6-5	.	12	TRBD1	TRBJ1-1	TGTGCCAGCAGTTTGGACAGGGAGAAAGCTTTCTTT	CASSLDREKAFF
TRBV9	few	15	TRBD2	TRBJ2-2	TGTGCCAGCAGCGTAGGAGCAGGGAGGGCCGGGGAGCTGTTTTTT	CASSVGAGRAGELFF
TRBV6-5	.	13	TRBD2	TRBJ2-1	TGTGCCAGCAGTTACTTGGACAAGCGGGACTGGTTCTTC	CASSYLDKRDWFF
TRBV5-4	few	15	.	TRBJ1-1	TGTGCCAGCAGCTTGGGGTCAGGGCTGAACACTGAAGCTTTCTTT	CASSLGSGLNTEAFF